A selection of T cell receptor beta chains follows, all from one sample in a study of Graves' ophthalmopathy and Graves' hyperthyroidism. TCRdb re-derived calls from the multiplex PCR reads in MiXCR, one entry per CDR3 protein. The table shows 360,000 or so distinct CDR3 sequences, with around 19% occurring only once. Sequences were obtained from peripheral blood. Receptor source: a woman under 30 with Graves' ophthalmopathy. Both conserved end residues are part of each CDR3. D genes are given only for firm matches. Clone size, where shown, is once, few, many, or a class for clones that have expanded.

D gene | J gene | V gene | clone size | CDR3 protein | CDR3 DNA
. | TRBJ1-3 | TRBV4-2 | many | CASSQGWGSGNTIYF | TGTGCCAGCAGCCAAGGTTGGGGCTCTGGAAACACCATATATTTT
TRBD1 | TRBJ2-4 | TRBV25-1 | . | CASSASGQGRNIQYF | TGTGCCAGCAGTGCTTCGGGACAGGGGAGAAACATTCAGTACTTC
. | TRBJ2-7 | TRBV28 | many | CATEGGGAASYEQYF | TGTGCCACCGAGGGGGGCGGCGCTGCGAGCTACGAGCAGTACTTC
. | TRBJ1-1 | TRBV4-3 | many | CASSQDTLRGMNTEAFF | TGCGCCAGCAGCCAAGACACTCTAAGGGGAATGAACACTGAAGCTTTCTTT
. | TRBJ2-7 | TRBV30 | many | CAWSVAAYEQYF | TGTGCCTGGAGTGTTGCGGCCTACGAGCAGTACTTC
TRBD1 | TRBJ2-5 | TRBV7-9 | many | CASSLVPGQQETQYF | TGTGCCAGCAGCTTAGTACCGGGACAGCAAGAGACCCAGTACTTC
TRBD1 | TRBJ2-7 | TRBV6-1 | . | CASSRYRDSRYEQYF | TGTGCCAGCAGTCGTTACCGGGACAGTCGCTACGAGCAGTACTTC
. | TRBJ1-1 | TRBV7-2 | medium-sized | CASSATGMNTEAFF | TGTGCCAGCAGCGCGACAGGTATGAACACTGAAGCTTTCTTT
TRBD1 | TRBJ1-2 | TRBV6-1 | . | CATRTGGSYGYTF | TGTGCCACCCGGACAGGGGGCTCCTATGGCTACACCTTC
. | TRBJ2-2 | TRBV30 | many | CAWGLGLNTGELFF | TGTGCCTGGGGGCTTGGCCTGAACACCGGGGAGCTGTTTTTT
. | TRBJ1-2 | TRBV6-2/TRBV6-3 | many | CASSYFARHLYGYTF | TGTGCCAGCAGTTACTTTGCCCGACATCTCTATGGCTACACCTTC
TRBD2 | TRBJ2-5 | TRBV7-6 | many | CASSLAASGETQYF | TGTGCCAGCAGCTTAGCGGCTAGCGGAGAGACCCAGTACTTC
. | TRBJ1-2 | TRBV11-2 | many | CASSLVGQALVYGYTF | TGTGCCAGCAGCTTAGTCGGGCAGGCCCTCGTCTATGGCTACACCTTC